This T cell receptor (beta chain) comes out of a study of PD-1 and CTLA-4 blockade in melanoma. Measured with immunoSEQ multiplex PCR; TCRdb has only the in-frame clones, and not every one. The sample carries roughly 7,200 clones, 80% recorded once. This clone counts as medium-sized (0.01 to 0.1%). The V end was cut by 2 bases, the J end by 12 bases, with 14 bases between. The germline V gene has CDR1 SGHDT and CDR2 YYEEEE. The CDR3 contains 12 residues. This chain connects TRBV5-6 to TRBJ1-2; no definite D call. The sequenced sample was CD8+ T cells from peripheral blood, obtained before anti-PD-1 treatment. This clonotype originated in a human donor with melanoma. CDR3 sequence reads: CASSFLTRGDTF. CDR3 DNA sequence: TGTGCCAGCAGCTTCCTCACCCGGGGAGACACCTTC.